The 27 T cell receptor beta chains in this list originate from one sample, sequenced in a study of T cell repertoires in cytomegalovirus infection. MiXCR was run by TCRdb on the reads, yielding one entry per CDR3 protein. The repertoire holds roughly 500,000 distinct CDR3 sequences, roughly 42% seen once, with 43% in the top ten. Their specific antigens are unknown. The input for sequencing was cultured PBMCs, taken from culture after CMV antigen stimulation. All receptors derive from a human donor in good health (CMV status not recorded). Some clones in this sample may be carry-over from other donors' samples.

This clonotype was observed a single time. CDR3: CSVEGANLMDTQYF. CDR3 coding DNA: TGCAGCGTTGAAGGAGCCAATCTCATGGATACGCAGTATTTT. The rearrangement links TRBV29-1 to TRBJ2-3; D not certain. This CDR3 is built from 14 residues. Germline V gene lookup returns CDR1 SQVTM and CDR2 ANQGSEA. Trimming shortened V by 1 base and J by 6 bases, and 14 bases separated the two germline ends.

This chain connects TRBV19 to TRBJ1-1, with 7 bases that match TRBD1. This CDR3 region has 12 residues. Germline CDR1 LNHDA, CDR2 SQIVND (reference sequence). Germline trimming cut 5 bases from V and 8 bases from J; bases unmatched to any gene: 5. The CDR3 region has the DNA TGTGCCAGTAGTGGTAAGACAGGGGAAGCTTTCTTT. Its protein is CASSGKTGEAFF.

This clonotype was observed a handful of times. The CDR3 here is CASSWGGEAYEQYF. CDR3 in DNA: TGTGCCAGCAGCTGGGGGGGGGAGGCCTACGAGCAGTACTTC. The J gene is TRBJ2-7, the V gene TRBV7-2, with TRBD2 identical over 7 bases. Germline values: CDR1 SGHTA, CDR2 FQGNSA. This CDR3 has 14 residues. The junction had 5 bases not matched to a gene; V was cut back by 4 bases and J by 2 bases.

This clonotype was recorded a few times. This chain joins TRBV20-1 and TRBJ2-2; D perhaps matches TRBD1 (5 bases). With 0 bases removed from V and 6 bases from J, the gap between germline ends came to 5 bases. From germline, CDR1 is DFQATT and CDR2 SNEGSKA (reference sequence). The CDR3 contains 12 residues. The CDR3 coding sequence is TGCAGTGCTAGAGAACAGGCCGGGGAGCTGTTTTTT. Translating gives CSAREQAGELFF.

In its sample, this clonotype was seen once. The genes are TRBV7-2 and TRBJ1-6; D is ambiguous. Trimming pared 0 bases from V and 1 base from J, leaving 10 bases between. CDR1 SGHTA and CDR2 FQGNSA come from the germline V gene. This CDR3 contains 17 residues. The CDR3 sequence: CASSLAPLGSYNSPLHF. The CDR3 DNA follows: TGTGCCAGCAGCTTAGCTCCCCTTGGGTCCTATAATTCACCCCTCCACTTT.

A few counts support this clonotype. V and J are TRBV7-2 and TRBJ2-2, with unresolved D. In germline, CDR1 is SGHTA, CDR2 FQGNSA. The germline V and J ends were trimmed by 5 bases and 1 base, with 5 bases remaining between them. The CDR3 has 13 amino acids. The CDR3 region is CASSEKNTGELFF. Here the CDR3 DNA reads TGTGCCAGCAGCGAGAAGAACACCGGGGAGCTGTTTTTT.

The chain combines TRBV20-1 with TRBJ2-7; 11 nucleotides agree with TRBD2. Looked up from germline, CDR1 is DFQATT and CDR2 is SNEGSKA (reference sequence). V trimming: 5 bases; J trimming: 5 bases; junction bases outside the gene matches: 14. The CDR3 is made up of 16 amino acids. CDR3 bases: TGCAGTGCTGGGGGGGGCGGGACTAGCGGATTTGACGAGCAGTACTTC. Translation: CSAGGGGTSGFDEQYF.

Only a few counts were recorded for this clonotype. The V call is TRBV7-9, the J call TRBJ1-1; 7 bases agree with TRBD1. This CDR3 has 14 residues. The V gene's germline CDR1 is SEHNR and CDR2 FQNEAQ (reference sequence). Trimming cost V 5 bases and J 7 bases; bases outside gene matches: 10. In DNA, the CDR3 is TGTGCCAGCAGCCAACGTCGACGGGACAGTGAAGCTTTCTTT. This gives the protein CASSQRRRDSEAFF. Supplemented by reference TRBV7-9 and TRBJ1-1, the full variable domain reads DTGVSQNPRHKITKRGQNVTFRCDPISEHNRLYWYRQTLGQGPEFLTYFQNEAQLEKSRLLSDRFSAERPKGSFSTLEIQRTEQGDSAMYLCASSQRRRDSEAFFGQGTRLTVV.

The rearrangement joins TRBV7-2 to TRBJ1-4; no clear D. Trimming removed 3 bases at V and 3 bases at J, with 11 bases between. CDR1 is SGHTA and CDR2 is FQGNSA in the germline V gene. The CDR3 sequence is 15 residues long. The DNA for the CDR3 is TGTGCCAGCAGCTTTCAGTCAGGACCTAATGAAAAACTGTTTTTT. Residues: CASSFQSGPNEKLFF. The full variable domain, rest sourced from reference TRBV7-2 and TRBJ1-4, is GAGVSQSPSNKVTEKGKDVELRCDPISGHTALYWYRQSLGQGLEFLIYFQGNSAPDKSGLPSDRFSAERTGGSVSTLTIQRTQQEDSAVYLCASSFQSGPNEKLFFGSGTQLSVL.

V and J are TRBV10-3 and TRBJ2-7, with D unclear. The CDR3 length is 14 residues. Germline V gene data show CDR1 as ENHRY and CDR2 as SYGVKD. V dropped 3 bases and J dropped 2 bases, with 11 bases sitting between them. DNA of the CDR3: TGTGCCATCAGTGACGACCAAGCCGCCTACGAGCAGTACTTC. Amino acids: CAISDDQAAYEQYF.

This clonotype was recorded only once. The rearrangement joins TRBV12-3 or TRBV12-4 to TRBJ1-1; D might be TRBD1 (6 bases). Trimming took 1 base from V and 1 from J, leaving 13 bases between them. The CDR3 is 16 residues long. The CDR3 region is CASSLGLNRANTEAFF. The DNA of the CDR3 is TGTGCCAGCAGTTTAGGTCTTAACAGGGCGAACACTGAAGCTTTCTTT.

This rearrangement joins TRBV20-1 to TRBJ1-5; a weak D match, TRBD1 (6 bases). V was trimmed by 6 bases and J by 7 bases, leaving 13 bases between them. This CDR3 comprises 12 residues. Germline V gives CDR1 DFQATT, CDR2 SNEGSKA (reference sequence). CDR3 sequence reads: CSATGDTQPQHF. The CDR3 DNA sequence: TGCAGTGCAACGGGGGACACGCAGCCCCAGCATTTT.

The chain is built from TRBV20-1 and TRBJ1-2; D possibly corresponds to TRBD1 (6 bases). The CDR3 covers 11 residues. The germline V gene encodes CDR1 DFQATT and CDR2 SNEGSKA (reference sequence). V lost 6 bases, J lost 8 bases, and 13 bases lay in between. CDR3 loop: CSAYHREGYTF. The CDR3 DNA follows: TGCAGTGCCTATCACAGGGAAGGCTACACCTTC.

The chain has TRBV11-2 and TRBJ1-6; D remains unclear. This CDR3 comprises 13 residues. Germline V gives CDR1 SGHAT, CDR2 FQNNGV. V was clipped by 7 bases and J by 10 bases, with 14 bases between them. The CDR3 loop is CASTPARASPLHF. The CDR3 bases are TGTGCCAGCACCCCCGCGCGGGCGTCACCCCTCCACTTT.

This clonotype showed up just a few times. This sequence may be a read error, since a much larger clone differs from it by one base. V and J are TRBV7-2 and TRBJ1-1; no firm D call. The germline V gene encodes CDR1 SGHTA and CDR2 FQGNSA. This CDR3 has 11 residues. CDR3 amino acids: CASSLNIEAFF. CDR3 DNA: TGTGCCAGCAGCTTAAACATTGAAGCTTTCTTT.

This clonotype showed up just a few times. The chain has TRBV4-1 and TRBJ2-3; D is unclear. Trimming removed 3 bases at V and 4 bases at J, with 8 bases between. CDR3 length: 13 residues. CDR1 and CDR2 (germline): MGHRA, YSYEKL. The CDR3 loop reads CASSHLSPDTQYF. The DNA of the CDR3 is TGCGCCAGCAGCCACCTATCCCCAGATACGCAGTATTTT.

The CDR3 protein is CASSRPGPVQETQYF. The CDR3 DNA is TGTGCCAGTAGTAGACCGGGACCGGTACAAGAGACCCAGTACTTC. This chain links TRBV19 with TRBJ2-5, with D tentatively TRBD1 or TRBD2 (5 bases each). The V and J ends lost 4 bases and 2 bases respectively, with 14 bases between them. Germline V lookup: CDR1 LNHDA, CDR2 SQIVND (reference sequence). This CDR3 spans 15 amino acids. The variable domain in full, with the rest retrieved from reference TRBV19 and TRBJ2-5, is DGGITQSPKYLFRKEGQNVTLSCEQNLNHDAMYWYRQDPGQGLRLIYYSQIVNDFQKGDIAEGYSVSREKKESFPLTVTSAQKNPTAFYLCASSRPGPVQETQYFGPGTRLLVL.

The chain employs TRBV7-2 and TRBJ1-5; maybe TRBD1 (6 bases). Deletions cut 5 bases from V and 6 bases from J, with 14 bases between. This CDR3 region has 14 residues. Per the germline V gene, CDR1 is SGHTA and CDR2 is FQGNSA. The CDR3 sequence: CASSQNRGGQPQHF. Here the CDR3 DNA reads TGTGCCAGCAGCCAAAACAGAGGGGGTCAGCCCCAGCATTTT.

The chain joins TRBV19 to TRBJ2-2; 7 nucleotides match TRBD1. CDR1 is LNHDA and CDR2 is SQIVND in the germline V gene (reference sequence). V lost 8 bases to trimming and J lost 0 bases; unmatched junction nucleotides: 3. This CDR3 is 14 amino acids long. Here the CDR3 DNA reads TGTGCCAGTTACAGGGGAACGAACACCGGGGAGCTGTTTTTT. It codes for CASYRGTNTGELFF.

This chain uses TRBV6-2 or TRBV6-3 with TRBJ1-2; D remains unclear. Deletions cut 8 bases from V and 4 bases from J, with 11 bases between. Germline CDR1 and CDR2: MNHEY and SVGEGT. The CDR3 sequence is 12 residues long. The CDR3 is CASHQGPYGYTF. The CDR3 region has the DNA TGTGCCAGCCACCAAGGGCCCTATGGCTACACCTTC.

Only a few counts were recorded for this clonotype. The V gene is TRBV7-2, the J gene TRBJ2-7; D is perhaps TRBD1 or TRBD2 (5 bases each). V was pared by 3 bases and J by 0 bases, with 12 bases between. In germline, CDR1 is SGHTA, CDR2 FQGNSA. The CDR3 runs to 15 residues. The CDR3 spells CASSFRGTHSYEQYF. In nucleotides, the CDR3 is TGTGCCAGCAGCTTTCGGGGCACACACTCCTACGAGCAGTACTTC.

This chain joins TRBV20-1 and TRBJ1-6; weak D call: TRBD1 (5 bases). The CDR3 loop spans 16 amino acids. V lost 2 bases, J lost 0 bases, and 11 bases lay in between. Germline V gene lookup returns CDR1 DFQATT and CDR2 SNEGSKA (reference sequence). CDR3 DNA: TGCAGTGCTAGACGGGACGGGAGCTCCTATAATTCACCCCTCCACTTT. Translation: CSARRDGSSYNSPLHF.

This clonotype was seen more than once but under ten times. The rearrangement links TRBV6-2 or TRBV6-3 to TRBJ2-1; 9 nucleotides line up with TRBD2. CDR3 length: 20 amino acids. The germline CDR1 and CDR2 sequences are MNHEY and SVGEGT. Trimming took 0 bases from V and 7 from J; bases not matched to a gene: 19. In DNA, the CDR3 is TGTGCCAGCAGTTACTCGAGACGGCTAGCGGGAAGGCGGGGGACGAATGAGCAGTTCTTC. Translation: CASSYSRRLAGRRGTNEQFF.

This chain uses TRBV7-8 with TRBJ2-7; maybe TRBD2 (5 bases). There are 15 residues in the CDR3. Per the germline V gene, CDR1 is SGHVS and CDR2 is FQNEAQ. V was cut by 4 bases and J by 7 bases, with 20 bases left in between. The CDR3 nucleotides read TGTGCCAGCAGCTCCCGCCATAACCACCGGGGTGAGCAGTACTTC. Amino acid sequence: CASSSRHNHRGEQYF.

This clonotype occurred a few times. The rearrangement joins TRBV7-9 to TRBJ2-1, with D perhaps matching TRBD1 or TRBD2 (6 bases each). V was clipped by 1 base and J by 4 bases, with 26 bases between them. In germline, CDR1 is SEHNR, CDR2 FQNEAQ (reference sequence). This CDR3 spans 20 amino acids. Written as DNA, the CDR3 is TGTGCCAGCAGCTTAGGGATTAAGTGGGGGACAAGCGGGTCGTACAATGAGCAGTTCTTC. As protein: CASSLGIKWGTSGSYNEQFF.

This clonotype occurred a few times. This chain uses TRBV7-2 with TRBJ1-3; D uncertain. The CDR3 has 16 residues. V was cut by 0 bases and J by 2 bases, with 11 bases left in between. The germline V gene encodes CDR1 SGHTA and CDR2 FQGNSA. In DNA form, the CDR3 reads TGTGCCAGCAGCTTAGCGGTCGTGGGTGCTGGAAACACCATATATTTT. Translated, it gives CASSLAVVGAGNTIYF.

The V and J genes are TRBV6-5 and TRBJ1-5, with 7 bases that match TRBD1. CDR3 length: 16 amino acids. CDR1 is MNHEY and CDR2 is SVGAGI in the germline V gene. V was pared by 5 bases and J by 3 bases, with 10 bases of the junction left unmatched. The CDR3 region is CASSKSGTAYNQPQHF. In DNA, the CDR3 is TGTGCCAGCAGTAAATCCGGGACAGCTTACAATCAGCCCCAGCATTTT.